This is a list of T cell receptor beta chains from one sample in a study of blood T cell repertoires in COVID-19. Using immunoSEQ multiplex PCR, the repertoire was profiled, and TCRdb retains in-frame clones only, with some absent. The data hold fewer than 180,000 clones, with just over 85% observed a single time. The sequencing sample was made of peripheral blood. The receptors here all came from a man between 70 and 80 years old with acute or convalescent COVID-19. Each CDR3 is given with its conserved first and last residue. The D gene is left open where the match is weak. Size is stated for part of the rows, as once, few or many counts, or as a class when the clone is expanded.

TGTGCCAGCAGCCTCCGGGACAGGGAGGCTGAAGCTTTCTTT	CASSLRDREAEAFF	NA	TRBJ1-1	TRBV9	TRBD1
TGTGCCAGCAGCGTAGGACAGGCCGCCTACGAGCAGTACTTC	CASSVGQAAYEQYF	NA	TRBJ2-7	TRBV9	NA
TGTGCCAGCAGCCCCTCGGGAGGGGATCAGCCCCAGCATTTT	CASSPSGGDQPQHF	NA	TRBJ1-5	TRBV3-1/TRBV3-2	NA
TGTGCCAGCAGCTTAGGAGGACTAGCGGGGATCTACGAGCAGTACTTC	CASSLGGLAGIYEQYF	NA	TRBJ2-7	TRBV11-3	TRBD2
TGTGCCAGTACAAACCGCGGCAATTCGAATGAGCAGTTCTTC	CASTNRGNSNEQFF	NA	TRBJ2-1	TRBV11-3	NA
TGTGCCAGCAGCGCCGGGACATGGGGGAATTCACCCCTCCACTTT	CASSAGTWGNSPLHF	NA	TRBJ1-6	TRBV7-2	NA
TGTGCCAGCAGCTTAGCCCAGGGGAACTATGGCTACACCTTC	CASSLAQGNYGYTF	NA	TRBJ1-2	TRBV7-9	NA
TGTGCCAGCAGCCCTCCGGGACTAGGGGAATGGCAGTACTTC	CASSPPGLGEWQYF	NA	TRBJ2-7	TRBV7-2	TRBD2
TGTGCCAGCAGCGGAATAGCGGGGGGTACAGATACGCAGTATTTT	CASSGIAGGTDTQYF	NA	TRBJ2-3	TRBV9	TRBD2
TGTGCCAGCAGTGGTAAGCGGGAGAGAGACACAGATACGCAGTATTTT	CASSGKRERDTDTQYF	NA	TRBJ2-3	TRBV25-1	TRBD2
TGTGCCAGCAGCTTAGTTGCGGGAGACACCGGGGAGCTGTTTTTT	CASSLVAGDTGELFF	NA	TRBJ2-2	TRBV7-2	TRBD2
TGTGCCAGCGACAGGGGGCAAGAGACCCAGTACTTC	CASDRGQETQYF	few	TRBJ2-5	TRBV2	TRBD1
TGTGCCAGCAGCTCGCCCTGGACTAGCAGCTCCTACAATGAGCAGTTCTTC	CASSSPWTSSSYNEQFF	NA	TRBJ2-1	TRBV5-6	TRBD2
TGTGCCAGCAGCTTAGTCCGGGTGAACACCGGGGAGCTGTTTTTT	CASSLVRVNTGELFF	NA	TRBJ2-2	TRBV11-2	NA
TGTGCCATCAGTGAAGAAGCAAGTGCAGATACGCAGTATTTT	CAISEEASADTQYF	NA	TRBJ2-3	TRBV10-3	NA
TGTGCCACCGGAGGACAGCGAAATTCACCCCTCCACTTT	CATGGQRNSPLHF	NA	TRBJ1-6	TRBV15	NA
TGTGCCAGCAGTGTATTCTCCTACAATGAGCAGTTCTTC	CASSVFSYNEQFF	NA	TRBJ2-1	TRBV2	NA
TGTGCCAGCAGTGAAGGTTTCCCAGGGTGGGGGCCCCAGCATTTT	CASSEGFPGWGPQHF	NA	TRBJ1-5	TRBV6-1	NA
TGTGCCAGCAGCTTAGCCAGGGGGCGACTGGCTGTCTACGAGCAGTACTTC	CASSLARGRLAVYEQYF	NA	TRBJ2-7	TRBV7-2	TRBD1
TGTGCCAGCAGCAAAAACAGGGGCGAGACGGCCTTTCCCGGGGAGCTGTTTTTT	CASSKNRGETAFPGELFF	NA	TRBJ2-2	TRBV21-1	NA
TGCAGCGTTGATTCGACCGACTCGGCCCAGTACTTC	CSVDSTDSAQYF	NA	TRBJ2-5	TRBV29-1	NA
TGTGCCAGCAGTGGGGACTGGGCCTACAATGAGCAGTTCTTC	CASSGDWAYNEQFF	NA	TRBJ2-1	TRBV27	NA
TGTGCCAGCAGCTTGAGTGGAAGTTGGGCAATAGGAACAAATGAGCAGTTCTTC	CASSLSGSWAIGTNEQFF	many	TRBJ2-1	TRBV7-8	NA
TGTGCCAGCAGCTTAGAGCGCTCCAGGGGCAATCAGCCCCAGCATTTT	CASSLERSRGNQPQHF	few	TRBJ1-5	TRBV7-2	NA
TGTGCCAGCAGCAGACAGGGGGCAGTGGGCACTGAAGCTTTCTTT	CASSRQGAVGTEAFF	NA	TRBJ1-1	TRBV6-5	TRBD1
TGCGCCAGCAGCTTGCCGGGACAGGTGGATGGCTACACCTTC	CASSLPGQVDGYTF	NA	TRBJ1-2	TRBV5-1	TRBD1
TGTGCCAGCAGCACGACCGGGACACAAGAGACCCAGTACTTC	CASSTTGTQETQYF	NA	TRBJ2-5	TRBV21-1	NA
TGTGCCATCAGTGTCTCGTTAACAGGTGCAACTAATGAAAAACTGTTTTTT	CAISVSLTGATNEKLFF	NA	TRBJ1-4	TRBV10-3	NA
TGTGCCAGCCTAGCGGTGAACACCGGGGAGCTGTTTTTT	CASLAVNTGELFF	few	TRBJ2-2	TRBV6-6	TRBD2
TGTGCCAGCTCCCCCACCCTCATAGGGGCGAACACCGGGGAGCTGTTTTTT	CASSPTLIGANTGELFF	few	TRBJ2-2	TRBV18	NA
TGTGCCAGCAGTGAAGTGGGCGATCAGCCCCAGCATTTT	CASSEVGDQPQHF	few	TRBJ1-5	TRBV25-1	NA
TGTGCCAGCAGACCGACAGGGGTTACTGAAGCTTTCTTT	CASRPTGVTEAFF	NA	TRBJ1-1	TRBV5-5	TRBD1
TGTGCCATCAGTGAGGGCGGGAGGCAAGAGACCCAGTACTTC	CAISEGGRQETQYF	NA	TRBJ2-5	TRBV10-3	TRBD2